The source of this T cell receptor beta chain is a study of regulatory T cells in long-lasting Graves disease. Trimming took off 4 bases at V and 6 bases at J, with 10 bases between the two ends. The CDR3 length is 13 residues. Per the germline V gene, CDR1 is KGHSH and CDR2 is LQKENI. Arm-PCR with iRepertoire HTBI primers amplified the CDR3 regions for these TCR beta libraries. TCRdb reprocessed the multiplex PCR reads with MiXCR, giving one entry per CDR3 protein. Of approximately 440,000 distinct CDR3 sequences in the sample, 15% to 20% were seen once. The time point here: newly diagnosed GD, antithyroid drugs for less than 3 months. Isolated PBMC RNA provided the starting material for the TCR library. This clonotype was recorded many times. This sample was shared with a second study, whose subject was T cells in Graves' hyperthyroidism and ophthalmopathy.

The TCR was taken from a man aged 35 to 55 with Graves disease. The genes are TRBV18 and TRBJ2-4; maybe TRBD1 (5 bases). Specimen: peripheral blood mononuclear cells (PBMCs), collected at new diagnosis, from a patient treated with antithyroid drugs. The CDR3 nucleotides read TGTGCCAGCTCACTTGACAGAGCAAACATTCAGTACTTC. It is translated as CASSLDRANIQYF.